The clone carrying this T cell receptor (beta chain) was seen ten or more times. Its antigen is unknown. TCRdb reprocessed the 5' RACE reads with MiXCR, giving one entry per CDR3 protein. The table records about 27,000 distinct CDR3 sequences, roughly 5.4% of them present only once. The data belong to a study of early T cells in non-severe SARS-CoV-2 infection. Findings and caveats of the study: VDJdb matching favored anti-spike CD8 responses, missing private and CD4 specificities.

The source material was whole blood. This sequence was found in an adult who was a healthcare worker with PCR-confirmed SARS-CoV-2 infection or an uninfected control (not recorded which).

The CDR3 is CASSQVVGTTEAFF. The CDR3 nucleotides are TGTGCCAGCAGCCAAGTGGTGGGGACCACTGAAGCTTTCTTT. The gene calls are TRBV3-1 and TRBJ1-1; D is perhaps TRBD1 (5 bases). Germline values: CDR1 LGHDT, CDR2 YNNKEL (reference sequence). The CDR3 has 14 residues. V lost 1 base and J 4 bases, leaving 10 bases between the germline ends.